Below, 25 T cell receptor beta chains from the same sample are listed, as sequenced in a study of blood T cell repertoires in COVID-19. Sequenced by immunoSEQ multiplex PCR; TCRdb stores in-frame clones only, minus some. This sample carries 200,000 to 250,000 clones, approximately 81% of them seen once, and the ten largest clones take approximately 9%. Specimen: PBMCs or T cells enriched from blood (not recorded which). Source of these receptors: a woman in her fifties or sixties with acute COVID-19.

The chain links TRBV5-1 to TRBJ1-2; unclear D gene. The ends were cut back, 0 bases at V and 5 bases at J, with 14 bases in the middle. CDR1 SGHRS and CDR2 YFSETQ come from the germline V gene. CDR3 length equals 15 residues. The CDR3 protein is CASSLDETSIYGYTF. CDR3 in DNA: TGCGCCAGCAGCTTGGACGAGACAAGTATATATGGCTACACCTTC.

Only a few counts were recorded for this clone. The chain links TRBV5-1 to TRBJ2-3; 7 bases line up with TRBD1. V lost 6 bases to trimming and J lost 6 bases; unmatched junction nucleotides: 10. The CDR3 loop spans 14 amino acids. Germline loops: CDR1 SGHRS, CDR2 YFSETQ. The CDR3 sequence is CASTGGQAGDTQYF. The CDR3, as DNA: TGCGCCAGCACAGGAGGACAGGCCGGCGATACGCAGTATTTT.

The chain links TRBV28 to TRBJ2-7; the match to TRBD1 covers 9 bases. Germline CDR1 and CDR2: MDHEN and SYDVKM. The V gene end was trimmed by 5 bases and the J gene end by 3 bases; junction bases not matched to a gene: 8. This CDR3 spans 15 amino acids. In DNA, the CDR3 is TGTGCCAGCAGTCGCCCCGGGACAGGGCTCTACGAGCAGTACTTC. Amino acids: CASSRPGTGLYEQYF.

The V and J genes are TRBV7-2 and TRBJ2-7; 8 nucleotides match TRBD2. This CDR3 region has 16 residues. The germline CDR1 and CDR2 sequences are SGHTA and FQGNSA. Trimming cost V 5 bases and J 3 bases; bases outside gene matches: 12. CDR3 region: CASSRTTSVTSYEQYF. CDR3 nucleotides: TGTGCCAGCAGCCGGACGACTAGCGTAACGAGCTACGAGCAGTACTTC. The full variable domain, its missing parts supplied by reference TRBV7-2 and TRBJ2-7, is GAGVSQSPSNKVTEKGKDVELRCDPISGHTALYWYRQSLGQGLEFLIYFQGNSAPDKSGLPSDRFSAERTGGSVSTLTIQRTQQEDSAVYLCASSRTTSVTSYEQYFGPGTRLTVT.

This clone was counted only a few times. This chain uses TRBV5-6 with TRBJ2-2; D call uncertain. Trimming left V 3 bases short and J 1 base short, with 10 bases between. CDR3 length equals 15 residues. Germline CDR1 SGHDT, CDR2 YYEEEE. The CDR3 sequence is CASSSFQLNTGELFF. As DNA, the CDR3 is TGTGCCAGCAGCTCGTTCCAACTGAACACCGGGGAGCTGTTTTTT.

The V and J genes are TRBV28 and TRBJ1-6; 8 nucleotides match TRBD1. Germline V gene data show CDR1 as MDHEN and CDR2 as SYDVKM. There are 16 residues in the CDR3. V was pared by 7 bases and J by 7 bases, with 12 bases of the junction left unmatched. The CDR3 coding sequence is TGTGCCAGCAACTCCGGGACAGGTCTAATAAATTCACCCCTCCACTTT. Its translation is CASNSGTGLINSPLHF.

The chain is built from TRBV6-1 and TRBJ2-5; 11 bases are a match to TRBD2. With 3 bases clipped from V and 1 base from J, the junction kept 7 bases outside the gene matches. The CDR3 extends over 17 amino acids. The germline V gene encodes CDR1 MNHNS and CDR2 SASEGT. CDR3 residues: CASSDRTSGYLQETQYF. CDR3 nucleotide sequence: TGTGCCAGCAGTGACCGGACTAGCGGGTATCTCCAAGAGACCCAGTACTTC.

The chain joins TRBV19 to TRBJ1-6, with no clear D. CDR1 is LNHDA and CDR2 is SQIVND in the germline V gene (reference sequence). There are 14 residues in the CDR3. Trimming stripped 4 bases from V and 6 bases from J, with 10 bases between. CDR3 in amino acids: CASSKAYGNSPLHF. As DNA, the CDR3 is TGTGCCAGTAGTAAAGCTTACGGTAATTCACCCCTCCACTTT.

This chain connects TRBV9 to TRBJ1-3; D remains unclear. The CDR3 has 16 amino acids. Germline CDR1 and CDR2: SGDLS and YYNGEE. The V and J ends lost 0 bases and 4 bases respectively, with 14 bases between them. CDR3 DNA: TGTGCCAGCAGCGTAGCAGGCCACTCGGCGGGAAACACCATATATTTT. Its protein product is CASSVAGHSAGNTIYF.

There are a few counts of this clone. This chain joins TRBV5-1 and TRBJ2-2; maybe TRBD2 (6 bases). Germline V gene data show CDR1 as SGHRS and CDR2 as YFSETQ. CDR3 size: 16 residues. The germline V and J ends were trimmed by 1 base and 4 bases, with 14 bases remaining between them. CDR3: CASSLTRGSATGELFF. Here the CDR3 DNA reads TGCGCCAGCAGCTTGACTCGGGGGTCCGCCACCGGGGAGCTGTTTTTT.

The J gene is TRBJ2-1, the V gene TRBV27, with 10 bases that match TRBD2. CDR1 and CDR2 from the germline V gene are MNHEY and SMNVEV (reference sequence). The CDR3 totals 17 residues. With 6 bases clipped from V and 9 bases from J, the junction kept 17 bases outside the gene matches. The CDR3 DNA sequence: TGTGCCAGCAGCCTAGTGGGACCGGGACTAGCGTTCTTTGAGCAGTTCTTC. Its translation is CASSLVGPGLAFFEQFF.

This clone was detected only a few times. The CDR3 spells CASSPGQPGSSTDTQYF. CDR3 in DNA: TGTGCCAGCTCACCGGGACAGCCCGGATCTAGCACAGATACGCAGTATTTT. The chain employs TRBV18 and TRBJ2-3, with 7 bases identical to TRBD1. CDR3 length equals 17 residues. CDR1 and CDR2 from the germline V gene are KGHSH and LQKENI. J gave up 0 bases and V 3 bases, and 9 bases lay outside the gene matches.

V is TRBV24-1 and J is TRBJ1-2; 7 bases are shared with TRBD1. The CDR3 runs to 17 residues. From germline, CDR1 is KGHDR and CDR2 SFDVKD. J gave up 6 bases and V 4 bases, and 16 bases lay outside the gene matches. CDR3 sequence reads: CATSEDGTAISGDGYTF. CDR3 DNA sequence: TGTGCCACCAGTGAGGACGGGACAGCCATTTCAGGCGATGGCTACACCTTC.

The chain combines TRBV2 with TRBJ2-2; 10 positions agree with TRBD1. The CDR3 loop spans 15 amino acids. The V gene end was trimmed by 4 bases and the J gene end by 1 base; junction bases not matched to a gene: 0. Germline V gene data show CDR1 as SNHLY and CDR2 as FYNNEI. In DNA, the CDR3 is TGTGCCAGCAGTGGGACAGGGGGGAACACCGGGGAGCTGTTTTTT. This translates into CASSGTGGNTGELFF.

The V call is TRBV6-2 or TRBV6-3, the J call TRBJ2-1; 7 positions agree with TRBD1. The germline CDR1 and CDR2 sequences are MNHEY and SVGEGT. With 6 bases clipped from V and 1 base from J, the junction kept 9 bases outside the gene matches. The CDR3 length is 16 residues. The CDR3 is CASSPFGQVSYNEQFF. The CDR3, as DNA: TGTGCCAGCAGCCCTTTTGGACAGGTATCCTACAATGAGCAGTTCTTC.

The chain combines TRBV3-1 (or the pseudogene TRBV3-2) with TRBJ1-1, with D unresolved. V gave up 7 bases and J gave up 1 base, with 10 bases separating them. The CDR3 is 13 amino acids. The V gene's germline CDR1 is LGHDT and CDR2 YNNKEL (reference sequence). The CDR3 reads CASKQPSNTEAFF. In nucleotides, the CDR3 is TGTGCCAGCAAACAGCCTTCGAACACTGAAGCTTTCTTT.

The chain recombines TRBV5-1 with TRBJ1-1, with D maybe TRBD1 (5 bases). The CDR3 sequence is 15 residues long. CDR1 is SGHRS, CDR2 YFSETQ, per germline. Trimming pared 0 bases from V and 6 bases from J, leaving 15 bases between. The CDR3 sequence: CASSLVALGQAEAFF. CDR3 nucleotides: TGCGCCAGCAGCTTGGTCGCACTCGGACAAGCTGAAGCTTTCTTT.

The chain is built from TRBV15 and TRBJ1-2, with 10 nucleotides matching TRBD1. J was trimmed by 4 bases and V by 0 bases; bases with no gene match: 5. Germline CDR1 and CDR2: LNHNV and YYDKDF (reference sequence). CDR3 length equals 16 residues. Written as DNA, the CDR3 is TGTGCCACCAGCAGAGATTGGACAGGGGGTGCCTATGGCTACACCTTC. Its protein product is CATSRDWTGGAYGYTF.

The chain has TRBV27 and TRBJ2-7; 13 bases align to TRBD2. The CDR3 runs to 13 residues. Germline V CDR1 and CDR2: MNHEY, SMNVEV (reference sequence). J was trimmed by 9 bases and V by 9 bases; bases with no gene match: 8. In DNA, the CDR3 is TGTGCCAGTGGACTAGCGGGGGCTGGTGGGCAGTACTTC. It codes for CASGLAGAGGQYF.

The chain carries TRBV28 and TRBJ2-4; 14 bases agree with TRBD2. The CDR3 is 18 amino acids. The V and J ends lost 6 bases and 2 bases, in that order; junction bases with no gene match: 9. CDR1 is MDHEN, CDR2 SYDVKM, per germline. This chain's CDR3 is CASREGTSGSWSKNIQYF. CDR3 DNA sequence: TGTGCCAGCAGAGAGGGGACTAGCGGGAGTTGGTCCAAAAACATTCAGTACTTC.

This clone was picked up one time. The chain links TRBV24-1 to TRBJ1-1, with 7 bases aligning to TRBD1. Germline CDR1 and CDR2: KGHDR and SFDVKD. V was clipped by 5 bases and J by 3 bases; unmatched bases: 11. CDR3 length: 16 amino acids. This chain's CDR3 is CATSGGTDPGDTEAFF. The CDR3 DNA sequence: TGTGCCACCAGTGGTGGGACAGATCCCGGGGACACTGAAGCTTTCTTT.

The CDR3 here is CASRIDREKQYF. For the CDR3, the DNA is TGTGCCAGCAGGATCGACAGGGAGAAGCAGTACTTC. The chain is built from TRBV5-6 and TRBJ2-7; 7 bases line up with TRBD1. In germline, CDR1 is SGHDT, CDR2 YYEEEE. J gave up 8 bases and V 5 bases, and 7 bases lay outside the gene matches. This CDR3 region has 12 residues.

The chain uses TRBV5-1 and TRBJ2-1; D may be TRBD2 (5 bases). The CDR3 has 16 residues. CDR1 SGHRS and CDR2 YFSETQ come from the germline V gene. The V end lost 0 bases, the J end lost 6 bases, and 16 bases lay between the germline ends. This chain's CDR3 is CASSLVISRGFNEQFF. As DNA, the CDR3 is TGCGCCAGCAGCTTGGTAATCAGTCGAGGGTTCAATGAGCAGTTCTTC.

The genes are TRBV7-2 and TRBJ2-1; 7 positions agree with TRBD1. Losses at the gene ends were 5 bases for V and 7 bases for J; bases not matched to a gene: 5. The CDR3 covers 13 residues. CDR1 is SGHTA, CDR2 FQGNSA, per germline. The CDR3 nucleotides are TGTGCCAGCAGCAGAGAGACAGGGAATGAGCAGTTCTTC. It yields the protein CASSRETGNEQFF.

This rearrangement joins TRBV7-2 to TRBJ2-2; 7 bases fit TRBD1. The CDR3 totals 16 residues. In germline, CDR1 is SGHTA, CDR2 FQGNSA. V lost 4 bases and J lost 4; bases outside the gene matches: 9. CDR3 sequence reads: CASSSQGVVSTGELFF. The CDR3 DNA reads as TGTGCCAGCAGCTCCCAGGGGGTCGTTTCCACCGGGGAGCTGTTTTTT.